The 23 T cell receptor beta chains below were found in one sample sequenced in a study of T cells after yellow fever vaccination. TCRdb independently ran MiXCR on the 5' RACE reads; one entry per CDR3 protein. The profile shows under 200,000 distinct CDR3 sequences, approximately 11% of them singletons. The sample consisted of CD8+ T cells sorted from PBMCs, taken 15 days after the yellow fever booster vaccination. Receptors originate from a man between 18 and 29 years old who received the YFV17D yellow fever vaccine.

This clonotype came up a few times. V usage is TRBV29-1 and J usage is TRBJ2-1, with unresolved D. This CDR3 has 13 residues. Germline V gene lookup returns CDR1 SQVTM and CDR2 ANQGSEA. V dropped 6 bases and J dropped 0 bases, with 9 bases sitting between them. CDR3 residues: CSVGKSSYNEQFF. As DNA, the CDR3 is TGCAGCGTCGGAAAAAGCTCCTACAATGAGCAGTTCTTC.

This clonotype turned up a few times. The chain is built from TRBV24-1 and TRBJ2-1; 7 positions match TRBD1. Germline V CDR1 and CDR2: KGHDR, SFDVKD. Losses at the gene ends were 4 bases for V and 2 bases for J; bases not matched to a gene: 7. The length of the CDR3 is 16 residues. CDR3 nucleotides: TGTGCCACCAGTGACCCCAGGGGGACCACCTACAATGAGCAGTTCTTC. This encodes CATSDPRGTTYNEQFF.

The genes are TRBV20-1 and TRBJ1-4, with unresolved D. This CDR3 spans 12 amino acids. The germline V gene encodes CDR1 DFQATT and CDR2 SNEGSKA (reference sequence). The V end was cut by 3 bases, the J end by 8 bases, with 10 bases between. CDR3 loop: CSASGFGEKLFF. The CDR3 coding sequence is TGCAGTGCTAGCGGGTTCGGAGAAAAACTGTTTTTT.

CDR3 residues: CASSQSGGGENEQFF. In DNA form, the CDR3 reads TGTGCCAGCAGCCAGAGCGGCGGGGGAGAGAATGAGCAGTTCTTC. This chain links TRBV7-9 with TRBJ2-1; 7 bases line up with TRBD2. Per germline, CDR1 SEHNR and CDR2 FQNEAQ (reference sequence). The CDR3 has 15 amino acids. V shed 5 bases, J shed 7 bases, and the junction held 11 bases outside the gene matches.

The chain uses TRBV5-1 and TRBJ2-7, with 7 bases that match TRBD1. The V and J ends lost 7 bases and 2 bases, in that order; junction bases with no gene match: 3. The germline V gene has CDR1 SGHRS and CDR2 YFSETQ. The CDR3 is 12 residues long. This chain's CDR3 is CASGQDAYEQYF. The CDR3 DNA reads as TGCGCCAGCGGACAGGATGCCTACGAGCAGTACTTC.

The chain is built from TRBV11-2 and TRBJ2-7; 10 bases map to TRBD1. This CDR3 has 14 residues. V shed 3 bases, J shed 5 bases, and the junction held 4 bases outside the gene matches. From germline, CDR1 is SGHAT and CDR2 FQNNGV. The CDR3 here is CASSFSGTGDEQYF. The CDR3 DNA is TGTGCCAGCAGCTTTAGTGGGACAGGGGACGAGCAGTACTTC. The full variable domain, with the rest looked up from reference TRBV11-2 and TRBJ2-7, is EAGVAQSPRYKIIEKRQSVAFWCNPISGHATLYWYQQILGQGPKLLIQFQNNGVVDDSQLPKDRFSAERLKGVDSTLKIQPAKLEDSAVYLCASSFSGTGDEQYFGPGTRLTVT.

In DNA, the CDR3 is TGTGCCAGCACCACCTCTTCCGGGACAGCCTACAATGAGCAGTTCTTC. Translation gives CASTTSSGTAYNEQFF. V is TRBV6-6 and J is TRBJ2-1, with 7 bases that match TRBD1. The germline V gene has CDR1 MNHNY and CDR2 SVGAGI (reference sequence). This CDR3 is 16 amino acids long. The ends lost 7 bases at V and 2 bases at J; junction bases unmatched: 11.

This clonotype was seen at least ten times. The chain is built from TRBV5-1 and TRBJ2-5, with TRBD2 matching 11 bases. The CDR3 consists of 18 residues. CDR1 is SGHRS and CDR2 is YFSETQ in the germline V gene. J lost 2 bases, V lost 2 bases, and 11 bases had no gene match. CDR3 region: CASSFRPPLAGEQETQYF. CDR3 DNA: TGCGCCAGCAGCTTCCGGCCCCCACTAGCGGGGGAACAAGAGACCCAGTACTTC.

The rearrangement uses TRBV4-1 and TRBJ2-3, with a possible D match to TRBD2 (6 bases). V was shortened by 3 bases and J by 2 bases, with 12 bases between the two germline ends. There are 15 residues in the CDR3. Germline V gives CDR1 MGHRA, CDR2 YSYEKL. CDR3 in DNA: TGCGCCAGCAGCCAGGAGGGACTTCACACAGATACGCAGTATTTT. It codes for CASSQEGLHTDTQYF.

The rearrangement links TRBV7-6 to TRBJ1-2; no reliable D call. The CDR3 length is 12 residues. V lost 1 base to trimming and J lost 6 bases, with 6 bases between them. From germline, CDR1 is SGHVS and CDR2 FNYEAQ. In DNA form, the CDR3 reads TGTGCCAGCAGCTTAGGCACCAATGGCTACACCTTC. Encoded protein: CASSLGTNGYTF.

The V call is TRBV7-6, the J call TRBJ2-2; unclear D gene. V was shortened by 3 bases and J by 0 bases, with 20 bases between the two germline ends. Germline assignment: CDR1 SGHVS and CDR2 FNYEAQ. The CDR3 loop spans 19 amino acids. Here the CDR3 reads CASSFSLSLQQPNTGELFF. Written as DNA, the CDR3 is TGTGCCAGCAGCTTTTCTCTGAGTCTACAGCAACCGAACACCGGGGAGCTGTTTTTT.

This clonotype was detected a few times. J is TRBJ1-2 and V is TRBV27; the D is unclear. CDR1 and CDR2 (germline): MNHEY, SMNVEV (reference sequence). Trimming stripped 7 bases from V and 4 bases from J, with 16 bases between. This CDR3 spans 14 amino acids. The CDR3 protein is CASTLSVDLYGYTF. The CDR3 nucleotides are TGTGCCAGCACCTTATCGGTGGATCTCTATGGCTACACCTTC.

This clonotype was seen more than once but under ten times. The rearrangement joins TRBV4-1 to TRBJ1-1; TRBD1 matches at 8 bases. Trimming removed 0 bases from V and 8 bases from J; junction bases left unmatched: 5. From germline, CDR1 is MGHRA and CDR2 YSYEKL. CDR3 length equals 14 residues. Written as DNA, the CDR3 is TGCGCCAGCAGCCAAGAATACGGGGACAGGGAAGCTTTCTTT. Its protein is CASSQEYGDREAFF.

This clonotype appeared many times. This CDR3 is CSAAEAASSYNEQFF. The CDR3 DNA follows: TGCAGCGCGGCCGAGGCGGCGTCCTCCTACAATGAGCAGTTCTTC. The V gene is TRBV29-1, the J gene TRBJ2-1; D unclear. The CDR3 sequence is 15 residues long. CDR1 and CDR2 (germline): SQVTM, ANQGSEA. V was trimmed by 7 bases and J by 0 bases, leaving 16 bases between them.

V and J are TRBV11-2 and TRBJ2-3; D unresolved. Germline V gene lookup returns CDR1 SGHAT and CDR2 FQNNGV. V lost 1 base, J lost 2 bases, and 10 bases lay in between. CDR3 length equals 15 residues. Written as DNA, the CDR3 is TGTGCCAGCAGCTTAGTGATCAGAATCACAGATACGCAGTATTTT. Translation gives CASSLVIRITDTQYF.

V gene TRBV4-1 combines with J gene TRBJ1-3, with TRBD1 identical over 8 bases. With 1 base clipped from V and 2 bases from J, the junction kept 4 bases outside the gene matches. CDR3 length: 16 residues. Per germline, CDR1 MGHRA and CDR2 YSYEKL. Here the CDR3 reads CASSQVTTGAGNTIYF. The CDR3 DNA reads TGCGCCAGCAGCCAAGTTACGACAGGGGCTGGAAACACCATATATTTT.

V is TRBV7-9 and J is TRBJ2-7; 11 nucleotides align to TRBD1. The V and J ends lost 4 bases and 3 bases, in that order; junction bases with no gene match: 5. The CDR3 length is 15 residues. Per the germline V gene, CDR1 is SEHNR and CDR2 is FQNEAQ (reference sequence). The CDR3 nucleotides read TGTGCCAGCAGCTCGGGACAGGGGGTAAACTACGAGCAGTACTTC. It encodes CASSSGQGVNYEQYF.

This clonotype occurred many times. The CDR3: CASGALGPSGAFF. CDR3 coding DNA: TGTGCCAGCGGGGCCCTAGGACCGTCTGGGGCTTTCTTT. V and J are TRBV27 and TRBJ1-1; possibly TRBD1 for D (5 bases). The CDR3 contains 13 residues. Germline CDR1 and CDR2: MNHEY and SMNVEV (reference sequence). V gave up 8 bases and J gave up 11 bases, with 21 bases separating them.

This clonotype was seen a few times. The rearrangement links TRBV19 to TRBJ1-2; 7 nucleotides line up with TRBD1. V dropped 3 bases and J dropped 3; count of bases not matched to a gene: 1. There are 13 residues in the CDR3. Germline V gene data show CDR1 as LNHDA and CDR2 as SQIVND (reference sequence). The CDR3 spells CASSITGDYGYTF. In DNA form, the CDR3 reads TGTGCCAGTAGTATTACAGGGGACTATGGCTACACCTTC.

There are a few counts of this clonotype. J is TRBJ2-1 and V is TRBV11-2, with 8 bases aligning to TRBD2. J lost 9 bases, V lost 5 bases, and 12 bases had no gene match. The germline CDR1 and CDR2 sequences are SGHAT and FQNNGV. This CDR3 contains 15 residues. CDR3 sequence reads: CASSPVLAGTGEQFF. The CDR3 DNA sequence: TGTGCCAGCAGCCCCGTCTTAGCGGGGACCGGTGAGCAGTTCTTC. The whole variable domain, remainder taken from reference TRBV11-2 and TRBJ2-1, is EAGVAQSPRYKIIEKRQSVAFWCNPISGHATLYWYQQILGQGPKLLIQFQNNGVVDDSQLPKDRFSAERLKGVDSTLKIQPAKLEDSAVYLCASSPVLAGTGEQFFGPGTRLTVL.

V gene TRBV7-6 combines with J gene TRBJ2-2; 8 bases match TRBD1. The V gene end was trimmed by 0 bases and the J gene end by 4 bases; junction bases not matched to a gene: 10. Per germline, CDR1 SGHVS and CDR2 FNYEAQ. This CDR3 region has 18 residues. The CDR3 sequence is CASSLAPWGRGRTGELFF. In DNA, the CDR3 is TGTGCCAGCAGCTTAGCCCCCTGGGGCAGGGGGCGCACCGGGGAGCTGTTTTTT. Supplemented by reference TRBV7-6 and TRBJ2-2, the full variable domain reads GAGVSQSPRYKVTKRGQDVALRCDPISGHVSLYWYRQALGQGPEFLTYFNYEAQQDKSGLPNDRFSAERPEGSISTLTIQRTEQRDSAMYRCASSLAPWGRGRTGELFFGEGSRLTVL.

The chain combines TRBV5-6 with TRBJ2-1, with 9 bases aligning to TRBD1. Germline V CDR1 and CDR2: SGHDT, YYEEEE. This CDR3 has 15 residues. After removal of 6 bases from V and 4 bases from J, the junction contained 8 bases not matched to a gene. CDR3 sequence (DNA): TGTGCCAGCACCGTGGGGACAGGGCCTTACAATGAGCAGTTCTTC. It is translated as CASTVGTGPYNEQFF.

This clonotype was found a few times. The chain carries TRBV27 and TRBJ2-7, with 9 bases aligning to TRBD1. The junction had 6 bases not matched to a gene; V was cut back by 3 bases and J by 6 bases. The CDR3 consists of 14 residues. Germline loops: CDR1 MNHEY, CDR2 SMNVEV (reference sequence). The CDR3: CASSLGQGVGEQYV. The CDR3 DNA is TGTGCCAGCAGTTTGGGACAGGGAGTCGGCGAGCAGTACGTC.